Following are 8 T cell receptor beta chains from one sample sequenced in a study of blood T cell repertoires in COVID-19 (dated by TCRdb to 2020 to 2021). Receptors were amplified or captured by the immunoSEQ multiplex PCR assay. Held by TCRdb, this immuneACCESS table contains in-frame sequences only and omits some clones. Under half of the omission traces to an unresolved V gene where checked; the cause of the rest is unknown. The sample table contains about 76,000 clones; only one count was recorded for 80% of them. The leading ten clones occupy 10% to 15% of the sample. Material: peripheral blood. All receptors derive from a human donor in a cohort sampled during active COVID-19.

This chain connects TRBV19 to TRBJ1-1; the match to TRBD1 covers 8 bases. The germline V gene encodes CDR1 LNHDA and CDR2 SQIVND (reference sequence). The J segment lost 6 bases and the V segment lost 6 bases, leaving 6 bases of the junction unmatched. CDR3 size: 13 residues. CDR3 loop: CASSTWTGSEAFF. The CDR3 DNA follows: TGTGCCAGTAGCACCTGGACAGGGTCTGAAGCTTTCTTT.

This clone was detected once. The chain carries TRBV9 and TRBJ1-1, with TRBD1 identical over 7 bases. This CDR3 is built from 15 residues. Per the germline V gene, CDR1 is SGDLS and CDR2 is YYNGEE. V lost 3 bases to trimming and J lost 6 bases; unmatched junction nucleotides: 11. CDR3 region: CASSAIQGTIAEAFF. In DNA, the CDR3 is TGTGCCAGCAGCGCAATACAGGGGACGATTGCTGAAGCTTTCTTT.

A single count supports this clone. V and J are TRBV7-8 and TRBJ2-7, with D possibly matching TRBD2 (6 bases). Germline V gene lookup returns CDR1 SGHVS and CDR2 FQNEAQ. CDR3 length: 14 residues. Trimming left V 0 bases short and J 0 bases short, with 6 bases between. CDR3 loop: CASSLAGGSYEQYF. CDR3 sequence (DNA): TGTGCCAGCAGCTTAGCCGGGGGCTCCTACGAGCAGTACTTC. The full variable domain, rest sourced from reference TRBV7-8 and TRBJ2-7, is GAGVSQSPRYKVAKRGQDVALRCDPISGHVSLFWYQQALGQGPEFLTYFQNEAQLDKSGLPSDRFFAERPEGSVSTLKIQRTQQEDSAVYLCASSLAGGSYEQYFGPGTRLTVT.

This chain uses TRBV11-2 with TRBJ1-2, with TRBD1 matching over 7 bases. In germline, CDR1 is SGHAT, CDR2 FQNNGV. This CDR3 is built from 11 residues. Unmatched junction bases numbered 4, after V lost 1 base and J lost 14 bases. The DNA of the CDR3 is TGTGCCAGCAGCTTAGCGCAGGGGGTTACCTTC. Protein product: CASSLAQGVTF.

The gene calls are TRBV9 and TRBJ2-7; D is ambiguous. Trimming left V 0 bases short and J 4 bases short, with 5 bases between. CDR1 and CDR2 (germline): SGDLS, YYNGEE. The CDR3 is 12 residues long. The CDR3 sequence is CASSVARYEQYV. The CDR3 DNA follows: TGTGCCAGCAGCGTAGCCAGGTACGAGCAGTACGTC.

J is TRBJ1-1 and V is TRBV25-1; perhaps TRBD1 as D (5 bases). The germline V and J ends were trimmed by 6 bases and 0 bases, with 14 bases remaining between them. This CDR3 has 15 residues. CDR1 and CDR2 from the germline V gene are MGHDK and SYGVNS. This chain's CDR3 is CASRAIGGMNTEAFF. Written as DNA, the CDR3 is TGTGCCAGCAGAGCGATCGGGGGGATGAACACTGAAGCTTTCTTT.

This chain connects TRBV30 to TRBJ1-2, with a tentative D call TRBD1 (6 bases). The CDR3 covers 15 residues. CDR1 is GTSNPN and CDR2 is SVGIG in the germline V gene (reference sequence). V was clipped by 3 bases and J by 4 bases, with 18 bases between them. The CDR3 region is CAWRTGATGFYGYTF. Written as DNA, the CDR3 is TGTGCCTGGAGAACCGGAGCTACAGGGTTCTATGGCTACACCTTC.

The chain has TRBV4-3 and TRBJ1-2; the D is unclear. The V gene's germline CDR1 is LGHNA and CDR2 YSLEER. V was pared by 3 bases and J by 2 bases, with 16 bases between. The CDR3 runs 16 residues. The DNA of the CDR3 is TGCGCCAGCAGCCACGATCCCTCGCGGCCAAACTATGGCTACACCTTC. It specifies CASSHDPSRPNYGYTF.